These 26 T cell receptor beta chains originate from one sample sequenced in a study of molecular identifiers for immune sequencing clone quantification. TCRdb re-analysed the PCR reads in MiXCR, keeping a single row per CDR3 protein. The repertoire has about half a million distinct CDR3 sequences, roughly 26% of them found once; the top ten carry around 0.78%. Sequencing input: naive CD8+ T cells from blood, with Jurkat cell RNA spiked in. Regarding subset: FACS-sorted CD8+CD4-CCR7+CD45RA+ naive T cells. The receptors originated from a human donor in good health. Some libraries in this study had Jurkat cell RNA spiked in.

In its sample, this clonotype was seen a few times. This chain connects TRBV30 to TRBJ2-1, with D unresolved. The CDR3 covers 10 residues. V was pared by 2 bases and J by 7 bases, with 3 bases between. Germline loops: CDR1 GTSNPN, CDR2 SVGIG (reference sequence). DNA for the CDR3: TGTGCCTGGAGTTTTAATGAGCAGTTCTTC. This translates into CAWSFNEQFF.

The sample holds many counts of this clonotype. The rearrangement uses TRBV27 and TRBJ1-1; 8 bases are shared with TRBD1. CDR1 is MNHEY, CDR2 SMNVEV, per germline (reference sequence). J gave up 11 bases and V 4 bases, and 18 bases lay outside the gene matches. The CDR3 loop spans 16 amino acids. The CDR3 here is CASSSLAGQATLKAFF. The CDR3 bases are TGTGCCAGCAGTTCCCTCGCGGGACAGGCGACTCTGAAGGCTTTCTTT.

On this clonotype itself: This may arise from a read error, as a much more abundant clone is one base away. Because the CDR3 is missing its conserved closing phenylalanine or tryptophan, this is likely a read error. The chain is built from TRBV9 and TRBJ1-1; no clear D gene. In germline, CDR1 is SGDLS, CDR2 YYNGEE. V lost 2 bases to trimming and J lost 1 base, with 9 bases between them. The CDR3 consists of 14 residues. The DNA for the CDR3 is TGTGCCAGCAGCGTGAAGACGGAGAACACTGAAGCTTTCTCT. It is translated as CASSVKTENTEAFS.

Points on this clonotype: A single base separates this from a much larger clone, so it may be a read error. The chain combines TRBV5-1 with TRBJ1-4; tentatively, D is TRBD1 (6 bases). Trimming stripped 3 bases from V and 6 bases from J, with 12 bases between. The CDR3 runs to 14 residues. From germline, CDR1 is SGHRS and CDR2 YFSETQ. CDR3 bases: TGCGCCAGCAGCTCACAGGGTCGCGATGAAAAACTGTTTTTT. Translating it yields CASSSQGRDEKLFF.

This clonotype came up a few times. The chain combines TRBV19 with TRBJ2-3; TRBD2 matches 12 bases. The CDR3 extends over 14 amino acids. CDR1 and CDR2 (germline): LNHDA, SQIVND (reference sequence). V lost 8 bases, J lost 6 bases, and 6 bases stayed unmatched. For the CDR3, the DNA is TGTGCCAGTGCTAGCGGGGGGGCATCTGATACGCAGTATTTT. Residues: CASASGGASDTQYF.

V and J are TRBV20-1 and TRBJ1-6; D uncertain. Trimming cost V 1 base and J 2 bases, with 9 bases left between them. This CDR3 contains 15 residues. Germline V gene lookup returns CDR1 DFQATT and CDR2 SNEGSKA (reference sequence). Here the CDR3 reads CSARGAGPYNSPLHF. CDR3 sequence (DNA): TGCAGTGCTAGAGGGGCAGGACCCTATAATTCACCCCTCCACTTT.

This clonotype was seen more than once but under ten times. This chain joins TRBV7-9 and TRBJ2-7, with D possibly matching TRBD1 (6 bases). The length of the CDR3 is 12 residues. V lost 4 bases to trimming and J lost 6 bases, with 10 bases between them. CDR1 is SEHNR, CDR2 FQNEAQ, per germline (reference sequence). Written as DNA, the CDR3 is TGTGCCAGCAGCTACGGACAGTCCGAGCAGTACTTC. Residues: CASSYGQSEQYF.

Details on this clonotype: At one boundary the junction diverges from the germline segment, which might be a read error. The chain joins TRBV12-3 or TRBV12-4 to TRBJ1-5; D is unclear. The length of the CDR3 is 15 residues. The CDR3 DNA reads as TGTGCCAGCGGTTTAGGACTAGGAGTCACTCAGCCCCAGCATTTT. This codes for CASGLGLGVTQPQHF.

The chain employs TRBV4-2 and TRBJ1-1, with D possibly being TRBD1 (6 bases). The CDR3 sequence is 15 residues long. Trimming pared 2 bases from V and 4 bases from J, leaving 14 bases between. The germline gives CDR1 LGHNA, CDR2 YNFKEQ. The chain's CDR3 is CASSQLYRDVTEAFF. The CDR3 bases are TGTGCCAGCAGCCAACTTTACAGGGATGTCACTGAAGCTTTCTTT.

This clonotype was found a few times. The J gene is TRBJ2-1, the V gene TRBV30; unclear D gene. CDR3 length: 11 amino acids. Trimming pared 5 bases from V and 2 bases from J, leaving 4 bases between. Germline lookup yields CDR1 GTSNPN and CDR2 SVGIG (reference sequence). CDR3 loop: CAWDTYNEQFF. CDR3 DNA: TGTGCCTGGGATACCTACAATGAGCAGTTCTTC.

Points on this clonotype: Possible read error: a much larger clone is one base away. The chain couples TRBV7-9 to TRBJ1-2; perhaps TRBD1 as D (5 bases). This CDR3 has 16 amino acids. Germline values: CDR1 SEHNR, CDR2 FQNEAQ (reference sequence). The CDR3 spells CAGSSIPDSPNYGYTF. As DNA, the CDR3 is TGTGCCGGCAGCTCTATACCAGACAGTCCGAACTATGGCTACACCTTC.

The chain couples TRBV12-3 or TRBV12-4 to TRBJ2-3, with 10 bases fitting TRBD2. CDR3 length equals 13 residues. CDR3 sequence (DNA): TGTGCTGCGGGGACTAGCGGCACAGATACGCAGTATTTT. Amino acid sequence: CAAGTSGTDTQYF.

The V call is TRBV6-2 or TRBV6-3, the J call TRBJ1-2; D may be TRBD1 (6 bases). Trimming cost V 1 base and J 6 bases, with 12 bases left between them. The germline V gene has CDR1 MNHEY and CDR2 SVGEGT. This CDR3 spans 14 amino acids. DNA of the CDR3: TGTGCCAGCAGTTACTTAACAGGGTCCAATGGCTACACCTTC. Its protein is CASSYLTGSNGYTF.

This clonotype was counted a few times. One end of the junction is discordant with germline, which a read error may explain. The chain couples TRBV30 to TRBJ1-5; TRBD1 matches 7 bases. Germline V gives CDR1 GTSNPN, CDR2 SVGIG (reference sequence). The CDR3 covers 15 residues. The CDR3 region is CAWGVGTVSNQPQHF. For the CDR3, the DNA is TGTGCCTGGGGTGTAGGGACAGTTAGCAATCAGCCCCAGCATTTT.

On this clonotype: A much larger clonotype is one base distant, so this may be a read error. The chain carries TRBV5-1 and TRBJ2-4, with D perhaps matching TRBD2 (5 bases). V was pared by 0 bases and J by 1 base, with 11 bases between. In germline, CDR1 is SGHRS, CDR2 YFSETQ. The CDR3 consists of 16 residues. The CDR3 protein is CASSLEERAAKNIQYF. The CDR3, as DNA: TGCGCCAGCAGCTTGGAGGAGAGGGCGGCCAAAAACATTCAGTACTTC.

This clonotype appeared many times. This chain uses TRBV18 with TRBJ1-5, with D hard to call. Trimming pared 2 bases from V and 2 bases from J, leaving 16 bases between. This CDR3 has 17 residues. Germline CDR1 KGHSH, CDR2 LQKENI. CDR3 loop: CASSPDYGEGRNQPQHF. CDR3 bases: TGTGCCAGCTCACCAGATTATGGGGAGGGTCGCAATCAGCCCCAGCATTTT. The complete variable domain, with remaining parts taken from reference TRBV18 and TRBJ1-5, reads NAGVMQNPRHLVRRRGQEARLRCSPMKGHSHVYWYRQLPEEGLKFMVYLQKENIIDESGMPKERFSAEFPKEGPSILRIQQVVRGDSAAYFCASSPDYGEGRNQPQHFGDGTRLSIL.

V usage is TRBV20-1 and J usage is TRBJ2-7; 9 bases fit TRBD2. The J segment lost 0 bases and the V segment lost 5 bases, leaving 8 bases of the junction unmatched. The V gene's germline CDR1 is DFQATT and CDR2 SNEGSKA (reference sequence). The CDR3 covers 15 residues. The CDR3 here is CSAGVAGESSYEQYF. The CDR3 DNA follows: TGCAGTGCTGGGGTAGCGGGGGAGAGCTCCTACGAGCAGTACTTC.

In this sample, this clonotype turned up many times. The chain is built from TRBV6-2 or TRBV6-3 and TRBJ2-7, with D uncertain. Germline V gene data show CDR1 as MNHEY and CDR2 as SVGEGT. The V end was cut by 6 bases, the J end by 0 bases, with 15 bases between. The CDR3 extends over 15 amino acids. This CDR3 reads CASSPGRTSSYEQYF. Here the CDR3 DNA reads TGTGCCAGCAGCCCCGGACGGACGAGCTCCTACGAGCAGTACTTC.

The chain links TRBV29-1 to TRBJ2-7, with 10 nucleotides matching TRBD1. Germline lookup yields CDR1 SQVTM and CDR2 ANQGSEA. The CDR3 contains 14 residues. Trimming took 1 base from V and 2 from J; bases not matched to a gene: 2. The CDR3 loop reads CSVEGQGAPYEQYF. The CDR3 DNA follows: TGCAGCGTTGAAGGACAGGGGGCTCCCTACGAGCAGTACTTC.

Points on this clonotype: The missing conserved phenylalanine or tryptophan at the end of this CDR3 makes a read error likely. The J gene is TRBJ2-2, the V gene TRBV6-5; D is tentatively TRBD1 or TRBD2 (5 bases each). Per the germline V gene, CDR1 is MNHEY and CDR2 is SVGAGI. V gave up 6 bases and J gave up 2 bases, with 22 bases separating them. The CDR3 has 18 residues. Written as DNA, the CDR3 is TGTGCCAGCAGCCACGTTTGGGGCAGGGACGTAAACACCGGGGAGCTGTTTTGT. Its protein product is CASSHVWGRDVNTGELFC.

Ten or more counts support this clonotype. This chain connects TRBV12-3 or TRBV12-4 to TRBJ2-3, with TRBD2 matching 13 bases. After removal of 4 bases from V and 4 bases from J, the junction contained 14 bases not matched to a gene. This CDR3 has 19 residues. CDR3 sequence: CASSSTTWTSGRRPDTQYF. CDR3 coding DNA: TGTGCCAGCAGTTCGACCACCTGGACTAGCGGGAGAAGGCCAGATACGCAGTATTTT.

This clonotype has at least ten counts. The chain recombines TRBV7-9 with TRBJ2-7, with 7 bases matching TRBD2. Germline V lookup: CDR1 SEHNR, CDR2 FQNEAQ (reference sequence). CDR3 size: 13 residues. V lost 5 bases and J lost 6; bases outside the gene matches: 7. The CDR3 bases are TGTGCCAGCAGCCCCAAGCGGGATGGCGAGCAGTACTTC. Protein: CASSPKRDGEQYF. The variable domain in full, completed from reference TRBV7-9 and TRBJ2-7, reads DTGVSQNPRHKITKRGQNVTFRCDPISEHNRLYWYRQTLGQGPEFLTYFQNEAQLEKSRLLSDRFSAERPKGSFSTLEIQRTEQGDSAMYLCASSPKRDGEQYFGPGTRLTVT.

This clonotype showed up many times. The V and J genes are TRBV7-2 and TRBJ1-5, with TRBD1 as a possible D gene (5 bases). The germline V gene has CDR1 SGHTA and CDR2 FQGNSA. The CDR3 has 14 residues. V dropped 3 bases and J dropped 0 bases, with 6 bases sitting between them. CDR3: CASSLDNSNQPQHF. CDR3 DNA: TGTGCCAGCAGCTTGGACAATAGCAATCAGCCCCAGCATTTT.

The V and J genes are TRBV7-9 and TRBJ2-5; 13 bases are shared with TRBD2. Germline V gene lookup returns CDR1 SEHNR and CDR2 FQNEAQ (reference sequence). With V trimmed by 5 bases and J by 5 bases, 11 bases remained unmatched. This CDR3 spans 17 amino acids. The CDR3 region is CASSQTSGGHQWETQYF. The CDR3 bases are TGTGCCAGCAGCCAGACTAGCGGGGGGCACCAGTGGGAGACCCAGTACTTC. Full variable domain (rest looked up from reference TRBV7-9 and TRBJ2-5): DTGVSQNPRHKITKRGQNVTFRCDPISEHNRLYWYRQTLGQGPEFLTYFQNEAQLEKSRLLSDRFSAERPKGSFSTLEIQRTEQGDSAMYLCASSQTSGGHQWETQYFGPGTRLLVL.

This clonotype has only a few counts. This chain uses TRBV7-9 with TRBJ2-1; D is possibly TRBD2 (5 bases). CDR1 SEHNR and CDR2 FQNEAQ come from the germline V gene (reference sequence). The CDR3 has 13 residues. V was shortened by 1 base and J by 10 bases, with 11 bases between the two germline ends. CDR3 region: CASSLEWRNEQFF. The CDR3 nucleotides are TGTGCCAGCAGCTTAGAGTGGAGGAACGAGCAGTTCTTC.

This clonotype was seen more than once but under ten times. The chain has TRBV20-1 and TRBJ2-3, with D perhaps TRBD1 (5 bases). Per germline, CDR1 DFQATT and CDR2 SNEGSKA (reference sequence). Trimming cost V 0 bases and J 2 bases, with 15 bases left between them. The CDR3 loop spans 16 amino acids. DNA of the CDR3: TGCAGTGCTAGAGATTATAGGAGACAGTACACAGATACGCAGTATTTT. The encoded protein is CSARDYRRQYTDTQYF.